These 15 T cell receptor beta chains were all obtained from the same sample, sequenced in a study of cytomegalovirus exposure and HLA in healthy donors. Use of 60 Vbeta and 13 Jbeta primers characterized the PCR. Clones were sequenced by immunoSEQ multiplex PCR, and TCRdb holds only the in-frame ones, with some missing. The sample lists around 140,000 clones; roughly 79% were seen once. The sequenced sample consisted of PBMCs. The receptors here all came from a man aged 25-45 years in good health and CMV-seropositive.

The rearrangement joins TRBV21-1 to TRBJ1-5; the table's TRBD1 call for D was not verified on the DNA. TRBV21-1 is assigned pseudogene status. CDR3 length: 18 residues. CDR3 residues: CASSSQMGGQYSNQPQHF. As DNA, the CDR3 is TGTGCCAGCAGCAGCCAAATGGGGGGACAGTATAGCAATCAGCCCCAGCATTTT.

The gene calls are TRBV27 and TRBJ2-7, with 9 bases fitting TRBD1. Germline V gene data show CDR1 as MNHEY and CDR2 as SMNVEV (reference sequence). This CDR3 has 15 amino acids. J gave up 5 bases and V 5 bases, and 10 bases lay outside the gene matches. CDR3: CASSPGQGYIDEQYF. The DNA for the CDR3 is TGTGCCAGCAGTCCGGGACAGGGTTATATCGACGAGCAGTACTTC.

This chain connects TRBV29-1 to TRBJ2-3; D remains unclear. Trimming removed 7 bases from V and 1 base from J, with 9 bases in between. Germline V gene sequence: CDR1 SQVTM, CDR2 ANQGSEA. This CDR3 contains 12 residues. CDR3 in amino acids: CSAVEGTDTQYF. In nucleotides, the CDR3 is TGCAGCGCAGTAGAGGGCACAGATACGCAGTATTTT.

This clone was observed a single time. The chain recombines TRBV4-1 with TRBJ2-2, with 7 bases matching TRBD2. The length of the CDR3 is 16 residues. V shed 0 bases and J 6 bases; nucleotides not matched to a gene: 7. The germline V gene encodes CDR1 MGHRA and CDR2 YSYEKL. The CDR3 is CASSQEWRGFSGELFF. CDR3 coding DNA: TGCGCCAGCAGCCAAGAGTGGCGGGGGTTCTCCGGGGAGCTGTTTTTT.

This clone was seen once. V usage is TRBV5-1 and J usage is TRBJ2-1; 10 bases fit TRBD2. Germline CDR1 SGHRS, CDR2 YFSETQ. V shed 0 bases and J 4 bases; nucleotides not matched to a gene: 1. The length of the CDR3 is 15 residues. The CDR3 loop reads CASSLGSGGYNEQFF. CDR3 coding DNA: TGCGCCAGCAGCTTGGGTAGCGGGGGGTACAATGAGCAGTTCTTC.

The chain is built from TRBV28 and TRBJ1-2; D is undetermined. The CDR3 sequence is 14 residues long. V was trimmed by 2 bases and J by 4 bases, leaving 11 bases between them. CDR1 and CDR2 from the germline V gene are MDHEN and SYDVKM. CDR3 loop: CASSLGTEVYGYTF. CDR3 sequence (DNA): TGTGCCAGCAGTTTAGGCACTGAGGTCTATGGCTACACCTTC.

V gene TRBV27 combines with J gene TRBJ2-1, with 11 bases aligning to TRBD2. This CDR3 is built from 16 residues. V was pared by 6 bases and J by 3 bases, with 7 bases of the junction left unmatched. Germline values: CDR1 MNHEY, CDR2 SMNVEV (reference sequence). The CDR3 nucleotides are TGTGCCAGCAGACCCACTAGCGGGGGCCACTACAATGAGCAGTTCTTC. Its translation: CASRPTSGGHYNEQFF.

The V and J genes are TRBV11-2 and TRBJ2-7; TRBD2 aligns across 9 bases. This CDR3 contains 15 residues. Per germline, CDR1 SGHAT and CDR2 FQNNGV. J lost 7 bases, V lost 5 bases, and 12 bases had no gene match. The CDR3 nucleotides read TGTGCCAGCAGCGGACCGGGACTAGCATTCTGGGAGCAGTACTTC. Residues: CASSGPGLAFWEQYF. Supplemented by reference TRBV11-2 and TRBJ2-7, the full variable domain reads EAGVAQSPRYKIIEKRQSVAFWCNPISGHATLYWYQQILGQGPKLLIQFQNNGVVDDSQLPKDRFSAERLKGVDSTLKIQPAKLEDSAVYLCASSGPGLAFWEQYFGPGTRLTVT.

This clone has more than one count but fewer than ten. The chain is built from TRBV15 and TRBJ1-6; no clear D. The CDR3 consists of 15 residues. The germline V and J ends were trimmed by 5 bases and 10 bases, with 18 bases remaining between them. Germline-derived CDR1 and CDR2 are LNHNV and YYDKDF (reference sequence). CDR3 in DNA: TGTGCCACCAGCGCGAGAGGGAGTTCTTACTCACCCCTCCACTTT. Its translation is CATSARGSSYSPLHF.

This chain joins TRBV10-2 and TRBJ2-3; 8 nucleotides agree with TRBD2. The germline CDR1 and CDR2 sequences are WSHSY and SAAADI. CDR3 size: 15 residues. Trimming cost V 3 bases and J 4 bases; bases outside gene matches: 6. The CDR3 loop is CASSDTGGPPDTQYF. The CDR3 region has the DNA TGCGCCAGCAGTGACACGGGGGGGCCGCCAGATACGCAGTATTTT.

This clone was observed a handful of times. V and J are TRBV5-6 and TRBJ1-1; TRBD1 matches at 10 bases. The CDR3 has 17 amino acids. J was trimmed by 5 bases and V by 0 bases; bases with no gene match: 10. Germline V gene data show CDR1 as SGHDT and CDR2 as YYEEEE. CDR3 in amino acids: CASSLVYGTGVGTEAFF. Here the CDR3 DNA reads TGTGCCAGCAGCTTGGTGTACGGGACAGGGGTTGGGACTGAAGCTTTCTTT. The entire variable domain, with the rest obtained from reference TRBV5-6 and TRBJ1-1, is as follows: DAGVTQSPTHLIKTRGQQVTLRCSPKSGHDTVSWYQQALGQGPQFIFQYYEEEERQRGNFPDRFSGHQFPNYSSELNVNALLLGDSALYLCASSLVYGTGVGTEAFFGQGTRLTVV.

The chain links TRBV27 to TRBJ2-7; TRBD1 agrees at 7 bases. Germline lookup yields CDR1 MNHEY and CDR2 SMNVEV (reference sequence). J lost 2 bases, V lost 2 bases, and 3 bases had no gene match. The CDR3 covers 14 residues. CDR3 protein: CASSLSQGAYEQYF. CDR3 bases: TGTGCCAGCAGTTTAAGTCAGGGGGCCTACGAGCAGTACTTC.

V is TRBV9 and J is TRBJ2-1; D possibly corresponds to TRBD2 (6 bases). The CDR3 runs to 15 residues. The germline gives CDR1 SGDLS, CDR2 YYNGEE. Trimming left V 4 bases short and J 3 bases short, with 14 bases between. CDR3 nucleotide sequence: TGTGCCAGCAGCACCCGGACGGGACTCTACAATGAGCAGTTCTTC. Encoded protein: CASSTRTGLYNEQFF. Drawing the rest from reference TRBV9 and TRBJ2-1, the complete variable domain is DSGVTQTPKHLITATGQRVTLRCSPRSGDLSVYWYQQSLDQGLQFLIQYYNGEERAKGNILERFSAQQFPDLHSELNLSSLELGDSALYFCASSTRTGLYNEQFFGPGTRLTVL.

The J gene is TRBJ1-1, the V gene TRBV7-9, with D unresolved. Trimming removed 3 bases from V and 2 bases from J, with 7 bases in between. The length of the CDR3 is 13 residues. The germline gives CDR1 SEHNR, CDR2 FQNEAQ (reference sequence). CDR3 region: CASSLGDNTEAFF. In DNA, the CDR3 is TGTGCCAGCAGCTTGGGAGATAACACTGAAGCTTTCTTT.

This clone was found a few times. The V call is TRBV28, the J call TRBJ1-4, with no clear D. Germline V gene sequence: CDR1 MDHEN, CDR2 SYDVKM. This CDR3 has 13 amino acids. The V gene lost 7 bases and the J gene lost 8 bases, with 14 bases spanning the gap. The CDR3 coding sequence is TGTGCCAGCATGGAAGGCCTGGAGGAAAAACTGTTTTTT. This gives the protein CASMEGLEEKLFF.